A single T cell receptor beta chain is shown here with its context. The source of the sample is a study of blood T cell repertoires in COVID-19. Study details: Spain, Italy and the United States supplied samples that represented acute and convalescent COVID-19. PBMCs, B-cell-depleted T cells, or T cells were the source of the cDNA or gDNA that made up the material.

In the source study's methods: Using reference gene primer amplification, nucleated cell counts were estimated. Measured with immunoSEQ multiplex PCR; TCRdb has only the in-frame clones, and not every one. V, J and clone size are those of that table, while D and trimming were read from the DNA. This sample has some 220,000 clones, with 80% found just once. Source material: peripheral blood. This TCR was recovered from a human donor in a cohort sampled during active COVID-19.

The CDR3 nucleotides read TGTGCCAGTAGTATGGGGACAGGGGGCACCGGGGAGCTGTTTTTT. Its translation: CASSMGTGGTGELFF. This chain uses TRBV19 with TRBJ2-2, with 11 bases that match TRBD1. The CDR3 covers 15 residues. The germline V gene encodes CDR1 LNHDA and CDR2 SQIVND (reference sequence). The V segment lost 3 bases and the J segment 4 bases; nucleotides outside the gene matches: 1.